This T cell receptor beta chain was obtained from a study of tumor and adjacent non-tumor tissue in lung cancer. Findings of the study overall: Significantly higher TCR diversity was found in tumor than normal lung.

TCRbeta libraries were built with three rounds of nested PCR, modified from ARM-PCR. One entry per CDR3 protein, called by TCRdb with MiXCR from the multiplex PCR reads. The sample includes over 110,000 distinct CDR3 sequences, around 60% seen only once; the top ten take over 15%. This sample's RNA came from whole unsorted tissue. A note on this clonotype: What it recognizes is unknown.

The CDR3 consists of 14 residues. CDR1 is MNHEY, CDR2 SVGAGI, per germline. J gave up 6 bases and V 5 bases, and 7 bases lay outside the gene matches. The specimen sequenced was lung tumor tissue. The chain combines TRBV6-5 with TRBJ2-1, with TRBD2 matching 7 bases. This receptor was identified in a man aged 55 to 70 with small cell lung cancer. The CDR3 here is CASSPGTTLNEQFF. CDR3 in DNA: TGTGCCAGCAGTCCCGGGACTACCCTCAATGAGCAGTTCTTC.